A single sample is the source of the 26 T cell receptor beta chains below, sequenced in a study of blood T cell repertoires in COVID-19. TCRdb's table, derived via immunoSEQ multiplex PCR, lists solely in-frame clones and lacks some. The repertoire holds some 240,000 clones, with approximately 88% as singletons. What was sequenced was peripheral blood. The receptors come from a woman between 65 and 79 years old with COVID-19, enrolled during active disease.

This chain joins TRBV3-1 (or the pseudogene TRBV3-2) and TRBJ2-7, with 8 nucleotides matching TRBD2. Germline values: CDR1 LGHDT, CDR2 YNNKEL (reference sequence). V lost 2 bases, J lost 7 bases, and 7 bases stayed unmatched. This CDR3 contains 14 residues. This chain's CDR3 is CASSQSLAGFEQYF. CDR3 DNA sequence: TGTGCCAGCAGCCAATCGCTAGCGGGCTTTGAGCAGTACTTC.

The chain combines TRBV11-3 with TRBJ1-1, with a weak D call TRBD1 (5 bases). CDR1 is SGHNT, CDR2 YENEEA, per germline. The CDR3 runs 15 residues. V was shortened by 1 base and J by 2 bases, with 11 bases between the two germline ends. The CDR3 sequence: CASSLGIDSNTEAFF. CDR3 nucleotide sequence: TGTGCCAGCAGCTTAGGAATAGACAGTAACACTGAAGCTTTCTTT. The full variable domain, completed using reference TRBV11-3 and TRBJ1-1, is EAGVVQSPRYKIIEKKQPVAFWCNPISGHNTLYWYLQNLGQGPELLIRYENEEAVDDSQLPKDRFSAERLKGVDSTLKIQPAELGDSAVYLCASSLGIDSNTEAFFGQGTRLTVV.

This chain links TRBV19 with TRBJ1-5, with 7 bases aligning to TRBD1. With 8 bases clipped from V and 6 bases from J, the junction kept 10 bases outside the gene matches. Germline V lookup: CDR1 LNHDA, CDR2 SQIVND (reference sequence). The length of the CDR3 is 14 residues. The chain's CDR3 is CASVGQAYRQPQHF. CDR3 bases: TGTGCCAGTGTCGGACAGGCCTACCGTCAGCCCCAGCATTTT.

This rearrangement joins TRBV9 to TRBJ2-5, with TRBD2 identical over 8 bases. Germline lookup yields CDR1 SGDLS and CDR2 YYNGEE. The CDR3 consists of 15 residues. The V segment lost 1 base and the J segment 2 bases; nucleotides outside the gene matches: 4. As DNA, the CDR3 is TGTGCCAGCAGCGTAAGCGGGAGCGGGCAAGAGACCCAGTACTTC. Protein: CASSVSGSGQETQYF.

This clone occurred once. This chain uses TRBV5-8 with TRBJ2-3, with 10 bases identical to TRBD2. The germline CDR1 and CDR2 sequences are SGHTS and YDEGEE. V trimming: 0 bases; J trimming: 2 bases; junction bases outside the gene matches: 9. This CDR3 has 18 residues. The CDR3 sequence: CASSLAPGLALSTDTQYF. The CDR3 DNA is TGTGCCAGCAGCTTGGCCCCGGGACTAGCGTTGTCCACAGATACGCAGTATTTT.

The rearrangement joins TRBV24-1 to TRBJ1-3; the D is unclear. Germline CDR1 and CDR2: KGHDR and SFDVKD. This CDR3 region has 12 residues. Trimming pared 6 bases from V and 4 bases from J, leaving 6 bases between. DNA for the CDR3: TGTGCCACCAGTCTTGAGGGAAACACCATATATTTT. It yields the protein CATSLEGNTIYF.

This clone was picked up one time. This rearrangement joins TRBV6-1 to TRBJ1-6; TRBD1 matches 7 bases. CDR3 length: 18 amino acids. The V and J ends lost 2 bases and 10 bases, in that order; junction bases with no gene match: 17. Germline lookup yields CDR1 MNHNS and CDR2 SASEGT. The CDR3 DNA sequence: TGTGCCAGCAGTGAATTCCTAGGGTCAGACAGGGTATCATCACCCCTCCACTTT. It codes for CASSEFLGSDRVSSPLHF.

The V gene is TRBV18, the J gene TRBJ2-5, with 10 bases fitting TRBD1. The V gene's germline CDR1 is KGHSH and CDR2 LQKENI. The CDR3 has 15 amino acids. The trim removed 3 bases at V and 4 bases at J, leaving 5 bases unmatched. CDR3 amino acids: CASSPGTGERETQYF. CDR3 coding DNA: TGTGCCAGCTCACCGGGGACAGGGGAGCGAGAGACCCAGTACTTC.

The CDR3 DNA is TGTGCCAGCAGAACAATCGGGGGGGGCCCCTACGAGCAGTACTTC. Translating it yields CASRTIGGGPYEQYF. The chain carries TRBV6-5 and TRBJ2-7; TRBD2 aligns across 8 bases. CDR3 length: 15 amino acids. V dropped 6 bases and J dropped 2; count of bases not matched to a gene: 9. Looked up from germline, CDR1 is MNHEY and CDR2 is SVGAGI.

CDR3: CASSSQRADTQYF. CDR3 nucleotide sequence: TGTGCCAGTAGCAGTCAGAGGGCAGATACGCAGTATTTT. V usage is TRBV19 and J usage is TRBJ2-3; a possible D gene is TRBD2 (5 bases). This CDR3 has 13 residues. Looked up from germline, CDR1 is LNHDA and CDR2 is SQIVND (reference sequence). V was cut by 6 bases and J by 4 bases, with 11 bases left in between.

This chain joins TRBV27 and TRBJ2-4; tentative D call: TRBD2 (5 bases). Germline values: CDR1 MNHEY, CDR2 SMNVEV (reference sequence). The CDR3 loop spans 15 amino acids. V was pared by 0 bases and J by 0 bases, with 6 bases between. The CDR3 sequence: CASSLSDLAKNIQYF. DNA for the CDR3: TGTGCCAGCAGTTTATCGGACTTAGCCAAAAACATTCAGTACTTC.

The V call is TRBV7-2, the J call TRBJ1-1, with unresolved D. Germline assignment: CDR1 SGHTA and CDR2 FQGNSA. Between the trimmed V and J ends, which lost 4 bases and 0 bases, there was a span of 9 bases. The CDR3 totals 14 residues. CDR3 sequence reads: CASSSQVMNTEAFF. CDR3 DNA: TGTGCCAGCAGCTCTCAGGTAATGAACACTGAAGCTTTCTTT.

The chain employs TRBV28 and TRBJ1-5; D gene unclear. The germline gives CDR1 MDHEN, CDR2 SYDVKM. Trimming shortened V by 3 bases and J by 1 base, and 4 bases separated the two germline ends. The CDR3 consists of 13 residues. CDR3 coding DNA: TGTGCCAGCAGTTTTATGAGCAATCAGCCCCAGCATTTT. Its translation is CASSFMSNQPQHF.

V gene TRBV6-5 combines with J gene TRBJ1-6; the match to TRBD1 covers 7 bases. CDR1 and CDR2 from the germline V gene are MNHEY and SVGAGI. V trimming: 6 bases; J trimming: 9 bases; junction bases outside the gene matches: 5. CDR3 size: 13 residues. CDR3 residues: CASRPDRISPLHF. Here the CDR3 DNA reads TGTGCCAGCAGACCGGACAGGATTTCACCCCTCCACTTT.

This chain uses TRBV27 with TRBJ2-3; 9 bases agree with TRBD2. The germline CDR1 and CDR2 sequences are MNHEY and SMNVEV (reference sequence). The ends lost 2 bases at V and 3 bases at J; junction bases unmatched: 12. The CDR3 has 18 amino acids. The CDR3 region is CASSLRVFAGGPTDTQYF. CDR3 nucleotides: TGTGCCAGCAGTTTACGGGTCTTCGCGGGAGGGCCTACAGATACGCAGTATTTT.

V usage is TRBV6-4 and J usage is TRBJ2-3, with D possibly being TRBD1 (5 bases). Germline CDR1 MRHNA, CDR2 SNTAGT. V gave up 1 base and J gave up 5 bases, with 7 bases separating them. The CDR3 loop spans 13 amino acids. The CDR3 region is CASSDYQGDTQYF. The CDR3 DNA is TGTGCCAGCAGTGACTATCAGGGAGATACGCAGTATTTT.

The chain uses TRBV2 and TRBJ1-5; D is unresolved. Germline V lookup: CDR1 SNHLY, CDR2 FYNNEI. The CDR3 totals 16 residues. Trimming stripped 4 bases from V and 0 bases from J, with 13 bases between. The CDR3 region is CASSAREAYSNQPQHF. As DNA, the CDR3 is TGTGCCAGCAGTGCTAGAGAAGCCTATAGCAATCAGCCCCAGCATTTT.

V gene TRBV24-1 combines with J gene TRBJ2-3; 8 bases are a match to TRBD1. The CDR3 is made up of 14 amino acids. Trimming at V came to 6 bases and at J to 3 bases, leaving 4 bases not matched to a gene. Germline V gene data show CDR1 as KGHDR and CDR2 as SFDVKD. CDR3 protein: CATSPRTGTDTQYF. Written as DNA, the CDR3 is TGTGCCACCAGTCCAAGGACAGGGACAGATACGCAGTATTTT.

J is TRBJ2-1 and V is TRBV6-6; TRBD2 aligns across 10 bases. Germline V CDR1 and CDR2: MNHNY, SVGAGI (reference sequence). CDR3 length: 13 residues. The junction had 1 base not matched to a gene; V was cut back by 6 bases and J by 5 bases. The CDR3 DNA follows: TGTGCCAGCAGACTAGCGGGAAACAATGAGCAGTTCTTC. Protein sequence: CASRLAGNNEQFF.

The rearrangement links TRBV19 to TRBJ1-4; the D gene is possibly TRBD1 (5 bases). Germline V gene data show CDR1 as LNHDA and CDR2 as SQIVND (reference sequence). The CDR3 loop spans 17 amino acids. V lost 0 bases to trimming and J lost 7 bases, with 18 bases between them. CDR3 protein: CASSIEGLGALGEKLFF. The CDR3 DNA is TGTGCCAGTAGTATAGAAGGCCTTGGGGCATTGGGTGAAAAACTGTTTTTT.

The chain couples TRBV28 to TRBJ2-3; TRBD1 aligns across 9 bases. The CDR3 consists of 15 residues. The trim removed 5 bases at V and 4 bases at J, leaving 7 bases unmatched. Germline V gene data show CDR1 as MDHEN and CDR2 as SYDVKM. CDR3 amino acids: CASSGSGQGSDTQYF. The CDR3 DNA follows: TGTGCCAGCAGTGGGTCGGGACAGGGTTCAGATACGCAGTATTTT.

This clone has a single count. This chain connects TRBV18 to TRBJ2-1, with D possibly matching TRBD2 (8 bases). This CDR3 is built from 16 residues. V lost 3 bases to trimming and J lost 7 bases, with 19 bases between them. In germline, CDR1 is KGHSH, CDR2 LQKENI. In nucleotides, the CDR3 is TGTGCCAGCTCACCTAACAGGGGTTCTAGCGGGAATGAGCAGTTCTTC. The encoded protein is CASSPNRGSSGNEQFF.

The rearrangement uses TRBV10-3 and TRBJ1-4; 8 positions agree with TRBD1. V lost 6 bases and J lost 10; bases outside the gene matches: 10. The germline CDR1 and CDR2 sequences are ENHRY and SYGVKD. This CDR3 has 14 amino acids. CDR3 sequence reads: CAISPTGEKGKLFF. The CDR3 coding sequence is TGTGCCATCAGCCCGACAGGGGAAAAAGGAAAACTGTTTTTT.

This sequence joins TRBV30 and TRBJ1-1; maybe TRBD1 (5 bases). Germline V gene lookup returns CDR1 GTSNPN and CDR2 SVGIG (reference sequence). Trimming took off 5 bases at V and 5 bases at J, with 15 bases between the two ends. The CDR3 sequence is 13 residues long. The CDR3 here is CAWEWGGPTEAFF. CDR3 nucleotides: TGTGCCTGGGAATGGGGGGGACCTACTGAAGCTTTCTTT. The full variable domain, in which reference TRBV30 and TRBJ1-1 provide the parts outside the CDR3, is SQTIHQWPATLVQPVGSPLSLECTVEGTSNPNLYWYRQAAGRGLQLLFYSVGIGQISSEVPQNLSASRPQDRQFILSSKKLLLSDSGFYLCAWEWGGPTEAFFGQGTRLTVV.

V is TRBV12-3 or TRBV12-4 and J is TRBJ1-4; possible D gene TRBD1, 5 bases. This CDR3 comprises 13 residues. The germline V and J ends were trimmed by 8 bases and 8 bases, with 15 bases remaining between them. The CDR3 protein is CASRGGEREKLFF. CDR3 DNA sequence: TGTGCCAGCCGCGGGGGGGAGAGGGAAAAACTGTTTTTT.

V gene TRBV28 combines with J gene TRBJ1-5, with D maybe TRBD1 (5 bases). The V gene lost 6 bases and the J gene lost 4 bases, with 19 bases spanning the gap. Germline values: CDR1 MDHEN, CDR2 SYDVKM. The CDR3 runs to 16 residues. The CDR3 region is CASSLPAGLRNQPQHF. CDR3 DNA sequence: TGTGCCAGCAGCCTACCGGCAGGGCTTCGGAATCAGCCCCAGCATTTT.